Below, 20 T cell receptor beta chains from the same sample are listed, as sequenced in a study of blood T cell repertoires in COVID-19. Clones were read by immunoSEQ multiplex PCR, and TCRdb kept only the in-frame ones, dropping some. The sample has some 48,000 clones, approximately 82% seen once; the top ten hold around 5.3%. The specimen was peripheral blood. The receptors were sampled from a human donor in a cohort sampled during active COVID-19.

The J gene is TRBJ2-6, the V gene TRBV27; D gene unclear. The CDR3 extends over 13 amino acids. Trimming took 6 bases from V and 0 from J, leaving 3 bases between them. Germline CDR1 reads MNHEY; CDR2 reads SMNVEV (reference sequence). The CDR3 sequence is CASSGSGANVLTF. The CDR3 bases are TGTGCCAGCAGCGGCTCTGGGGCCAACGTCCTGACTTTC.

The V call is TRBV9, the J call TRBJ2-1; 13 nucleotides line up with TRBD2. CDR3 length: 15 residues. Germline CDR1 and CDR2: SGDLS and YYNGEE. V lost 5 bases to trimming and J lost 2 bases; unmatched junction nucleotides: 1. CDR3 amino acids: CASSGTSGAYNEQFF. Here the CDR3 DNA reads TGTGCCAGCAGTGGGACTAGCGGGGCCTACAATGAGCAGTTCTTC.

The gene calls are TRBV11-2 and TRBJ1-6; D perhaps matches TRBD1 (5 bases). Germline assignment: CDR1 SGHAT and CDR2 FQNNGV. The CDR3 totals 14 residues. V was clipped by 6 bases and J by 7 bases, with 13 bases between them. The CDR3 sequence: CASRLAGPNSPLHF. The CDR3 coding sequence is TGTGCCAGCAGGCTGGCAGGGCCCAATTCACCCCTCCACTTT.

This chain links TRBV25-1 with TRBJ2-3; D is uncertain. Germline loops: CDR1 MGHDK, CDR2 SYGVNS. This CDR3 comprises 11 residues. Trimming took off 2 bases at V and 8 bases at J, with 5 bases between the two ends. The CDR3 DNA reads as TGTGCCAGCAGTGAAGCGGTTACGCAGTATTTT. Translation gives CASSEAVTQYF.

The sample holds a few counts of this clone. V is TRBV30 and J is TRBJ2-7, with a weak D call TRBD1 (6 bases). V lost 1 base, J lost 4 bases, and 11 bases lay in between. Germline V CDR1 and CDR2: GTSNPN, SVGIG (reference sequence). The CDR3 has 13 amino acids. The CDR3 sequence: CAWSGGQMYEQYF. The CDR3 bases are TGTGCCTGGAGTGGGGGGCAGATGTACGAGCAGTACTTC.

The V gene is TRBV6-2 or TRBV6-3, the J gene TRBJ2-1, with 10 bases lining up with TRBD2. V lost 2 bases, J lost 5 bases, and 3 bases stayed unmatched. The CDR3 totals 15 residues. CDR1 and CDR2 from the germline V gene are MNHEY and SVGEGT. This CDR3 reads CASSYGSGGNNEQFF. The CDR3 DNA reads TGTGCCAGCAGTTACGGTAGCGGGGGGAACAATGAGCAGTTCTTC.

The V gene is TRBV14, the J gene TRBJ1-1; unclear D gene. Germline-derived CDR1 and CDR2 are SGHDN and FVKESK. Deletions cut 0 bases from V and 0 bases from J, with 5 bases between. This CDR3 has 14 amino acids. The CDR3 DNA reads TGTGCCAGCAGCCAAGACTTAATGAACACTGAAGCTTTCTTT. This codes for CASSQDLMNTEAFF.

V usage is TRBV19 and J usage is TRBJ2-1; 11 bases agree with TRBD2. The germline V gene encodes CDR1 LNHDA and CDR2 SQIVND (reference sequence). The length of the CDR3 is 13 residues. V lost 10 bases to trimming and J lost 4 bases; unmatched junction nucleotides: 3. The CDR3 sequence is CATSSGGYNEQFF. The CDR3 coding sequence is TGTGCCACCTCTAGCGGGGGGTACAATGAGCAGTTCTTC.

CDR3 bases: TGTGCCAGCACTCAGGGCCCTGGGGCCAACGTCCTGACTTTC. Translated: CASTQGPGANVLTF. The V and J genes are TRBV6-4 and TRBJ2-6; tentative D call: TRBD1 (5 bases). The V end lost 7 bases, the J end lost 2 bases, and 9 bases lay between the germline ends. CDR1 is MRHNA and CDR2 is SNTAGT in the germline V gene. This CDR3 contains 14 residues.

The chain has TRBV6-5 and TRBJ2-7; 7 nucleotides agree with TRBD2. Germline-derived CDR1 and CDR2 are MNHEY and SVGAGI. J gave up 6 bases and V 6 bases, and 11 bases lay outside the gene matches. CDR3 length equals 14 residues. The CDR3 DNA reads TGTGCCAGCAGGAAACCTCTCCGGGGGGTCGAGCAGTACTTC. Protein product: CASRKPLRGVEQYF.

This clone is medium-sized (0.01 to 0.1%) in the sample. The same CDR3 can be traced to other DNA sequences in this sample. This sequence joins TRBV19 and TRBJ1-5; D unclear. V gave up 6 bases and J gave up 4 bases, with 7 bases separating them. CDR1 and CDR2 from the germline V gene are LNHDA and SQIVND (reference sequence). This CDR3 has 12 amino acids. CDR3 sequence (DNA): TGTGCCAGTAGGGAGTCGAATCAGCCCCAGCATTTT. This gives the protein CASRESNQPQHF.

This rearrangement joins TRBV6-5 to TRBJ1-5, with 7 bases aligning to TRBD1. Trimming took 8 bases from V and 4 from J; bases not matched to a gene: 8. CDR1 MNHEY and CDR2 SVGAGI come from the germline V gene. This CDR3 is built from 14 residues. This CDR3 reads CASSGTVINQPQHF. CDR3 in DNA: TGTGCCAGCTCCGGGACAGTGATTAATCAGCCCCAGCATTTT.

On this clone: Other DNA sequences in the same sample also yield this CDR3. The J gene is TRBJ2-7, the V gene TRBV11-2, with D uncertain. The V end lost 4 bases, the J end lost 4 bases, and 5 bases lay between the germline ends. This CDR3 is 11 amino acids long. CDR1 SGHAT and CDR2 FQNNGV come from the germline V gene. The CDR3 nucleotides are TGTGCCAGCAGCTCAACATACGAGCAGTACTTC. Translated: CASSSTYEQYF.

J is TRBJ1-6 and V is TRBV6-1; no reliable D call. Germline V gene lookup returns CDR1 MNHNS and CDR2 SASEGT. V lost 3 bases and J lost 1, with 4 bases in between. The CDR3 has 14 residues. The DNA for the CDR3 is TGTGCCAGCAGTGACAGTTCCTATAATTCACCCCTCCACTTT. This sequence encodes CASSDSSYNSPLHF.

The chain employs TRBV5-8 and TRBJ2-7, with D maybe TRBD2 (6 bases). Germline V lookup: CDR1 SGHTS, CDR2 YDEGEE. The CDR3 contains 14 residues. Between the trimmed V and J ends, which lost 5 bases and 1 base, there was a span of 13 bases. As DNA, the CDR3 is TGTGCCAGCAGGCTGCGGGGTGGATCCTACGAGCAGTACTTC. The encoded protein is CASRLRGGSYEQYF.

The V and J genes are TRBV9 and TRBJ2-5, with 11 bases that match TRBD1. Germline V gene sequence: CDR1 SGDLS, CDR2 YYNGEE. With 0 bases clipped from V and 1 base from J, the junction kept 14 bases outside the gene matches. The length of the CDR3 is 20 residues. This chain's CDR3 is CASSVDPGTGGTGPQETQYF. The CDR3, as DNA: TGTGCCAGCAGCGTAGACCCCGGGACAGGGGGGACGGGGCCCCAAGAGACCCAGTACTTC. The variable domain in full, with the rest retrieved from reference TRBV9 and TRBJ2-5, is DSGVTQTPKHLITATGQRVTLRCSPRSGDLSVYWYQQSLDQGLQFLIQYYNGEERAKGNILERFSAQQFPDLHSELNLSSLELGDSALYFCASSVDPGTGGTGPQETQYFGPGTRLLVL.

This rearrangement joins TRBV5-1 to TRBJ1-5; the match to TRBD1 covers 8 bases. Germline V lookup: CDR1 SGHRS, CDR2 YFSETQ. The CDR3 extends over 15 amino acids. J was trimmed by 4 bases and V by 0 bases; bases with no gene match: 3. CDR3 bases: TGCGCCAGCAGCTTGGGGACAGGGATAAATCAGCCCCAGCATTTT. Translated: CASSLGTGINQPQHF.

In regard to this clone: Other DNA sequences in the sample encode the same CDR3. The CDR3 sequence is CASSPPTGRAGELFF. The CDR3 DNA sequence: TGTGCCAGCTCACCACCTACAGGGAGGGCCGGGGAGCTGTTTTTT. The gene calls are TRBV18 and TRBJ2-2, with D maybe TRBD2 (7 bases). V was trimmed by 0 bases and J by 6 bases, leaving 11 bases between them. Germline V gene lookup returns CDR1 KGHSH and CDR2 LQKENI. This CDR3 has 15 amino acids.

The J gene is TRBJ1-1, the V gene TRBV4-2; D possibly corresponds to TRBD1 (6 bases). Trimming removed 4 bases at V and 4 bases at J, with 13 bases between. CDR3 size: 14 residues. Germline assignment: CDR1 LGHNA and CDR2 YNFKEQ. CDR3 sequence reads: CASSPLQGSTEAFF. The CDR3 DNA reads as TGTGCCAGCAGCCCTCTACAGGGATCCACTGAAGCTTTCTTT.

The chain combines TRBV5-1 with TRBJ2-2; D unclear. The CDR3 covers 16 residues. CDR1 SGHRS and CDR2 YFSETQ come from the germline V gene. Trimming removed 5 bases at V and 6 bases at J, with 20 bases between. This CDR3 reads CASSSVASAVPGELFF. The CDR3 DNA reads as TGCGCCAGCAGTTCTGTCGCTAGTGCGGTACCCGGGGAGCTGTTTTTT.